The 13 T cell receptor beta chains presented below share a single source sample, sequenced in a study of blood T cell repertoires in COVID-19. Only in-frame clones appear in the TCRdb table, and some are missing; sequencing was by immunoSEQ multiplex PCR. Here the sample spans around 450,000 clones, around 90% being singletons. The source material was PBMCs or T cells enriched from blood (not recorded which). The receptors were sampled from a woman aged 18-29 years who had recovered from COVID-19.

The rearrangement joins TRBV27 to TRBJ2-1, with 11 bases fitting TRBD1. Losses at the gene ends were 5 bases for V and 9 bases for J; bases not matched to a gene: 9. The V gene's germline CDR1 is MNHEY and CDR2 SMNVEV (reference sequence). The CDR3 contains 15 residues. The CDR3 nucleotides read TGTGCCAGCAGTCCTTACGGACAGGGGGCCAGTGAGCAGTTCTTC. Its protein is CASSPYGQGASEQFF.

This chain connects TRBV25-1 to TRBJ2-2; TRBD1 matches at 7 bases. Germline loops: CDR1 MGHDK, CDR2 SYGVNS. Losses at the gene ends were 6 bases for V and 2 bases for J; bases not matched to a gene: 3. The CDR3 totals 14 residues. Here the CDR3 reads CASRGQSNTGELFF. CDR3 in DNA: TGTGCCAGCAGGGGACAGAGTAACACCGGGGAGCTGTTTTTT.

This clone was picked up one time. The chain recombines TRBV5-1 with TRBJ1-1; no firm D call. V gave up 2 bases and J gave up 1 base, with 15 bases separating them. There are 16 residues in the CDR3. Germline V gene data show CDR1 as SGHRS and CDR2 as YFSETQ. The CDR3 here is CASSFTGIGENTEAFF. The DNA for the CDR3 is TGCGCCAGCAGCTTTACGGGAATCGGAGAGAACACTGAAGCTTTCTTT.

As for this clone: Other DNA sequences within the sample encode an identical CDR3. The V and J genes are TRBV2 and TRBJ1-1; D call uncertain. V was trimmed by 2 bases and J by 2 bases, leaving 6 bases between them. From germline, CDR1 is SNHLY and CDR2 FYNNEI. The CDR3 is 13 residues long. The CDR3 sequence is CASSETANTEAFF. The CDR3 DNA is TGTGCCAGCAGTGAAACAGCCAACACTGAAGCTTTCTTT.

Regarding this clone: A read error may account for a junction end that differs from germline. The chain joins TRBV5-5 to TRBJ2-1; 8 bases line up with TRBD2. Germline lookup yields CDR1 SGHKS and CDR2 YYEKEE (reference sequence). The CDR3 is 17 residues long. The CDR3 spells CASSSEIAGRAVNQQFF. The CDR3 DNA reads TGTGCCAGCAGCTCGGAGATAGCGGGGCGCGCTGTCAATCAGCAGTTCTTC.

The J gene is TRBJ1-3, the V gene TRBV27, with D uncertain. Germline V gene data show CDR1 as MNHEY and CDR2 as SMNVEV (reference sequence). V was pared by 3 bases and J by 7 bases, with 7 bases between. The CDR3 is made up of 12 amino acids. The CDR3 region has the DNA TGTGCCAGCAGTTTGCTCGGTAACACCATATATTTT. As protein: CASSLLGNTIYF.

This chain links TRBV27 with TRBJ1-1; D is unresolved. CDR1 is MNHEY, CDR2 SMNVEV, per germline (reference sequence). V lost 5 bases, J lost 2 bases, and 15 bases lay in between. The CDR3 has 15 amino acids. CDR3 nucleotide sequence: TGTGCCAGCAGTCCGGGAATGCTGCCCAACACTGAAGCTTTCTTT. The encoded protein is CASSPGMLPNTEAFF.

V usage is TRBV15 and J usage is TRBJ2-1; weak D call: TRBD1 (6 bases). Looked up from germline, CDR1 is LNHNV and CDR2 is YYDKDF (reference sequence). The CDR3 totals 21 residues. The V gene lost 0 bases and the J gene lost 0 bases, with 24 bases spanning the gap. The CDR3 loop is CATSRDMGIGGHTSSYNEQFF. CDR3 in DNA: TGTGCCACCAGCAGAGATATGGGGATTGGGGGACACACCAGCTCCTACAATGAGCAGTTCTTC.

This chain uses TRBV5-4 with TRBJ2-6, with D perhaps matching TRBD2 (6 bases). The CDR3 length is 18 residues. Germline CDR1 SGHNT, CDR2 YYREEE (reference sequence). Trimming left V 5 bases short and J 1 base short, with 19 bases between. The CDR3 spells CASSFGGELPSGANVLTF. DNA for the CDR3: TGTGCCAGCAGTTTTGGCGGGGAGCTACCTTCTGGGGCCAACGTCCTGACTTTC.

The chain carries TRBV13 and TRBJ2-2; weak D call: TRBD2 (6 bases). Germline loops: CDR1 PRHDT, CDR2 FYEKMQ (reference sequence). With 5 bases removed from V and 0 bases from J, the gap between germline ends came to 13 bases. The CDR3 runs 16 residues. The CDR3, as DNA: TGTGCCAGCAGCCCCCGGGGGTTCGCGAACACCGGGGAGCTGTTTTTT. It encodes CASSPRGFANTGELFF.

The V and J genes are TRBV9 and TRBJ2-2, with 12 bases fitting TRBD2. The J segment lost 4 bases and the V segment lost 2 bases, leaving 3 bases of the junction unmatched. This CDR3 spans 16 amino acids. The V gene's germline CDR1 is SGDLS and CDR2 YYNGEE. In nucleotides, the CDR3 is TGTGCCAGCAGCGTTACTAGCGGGGGGCCCACCGGGGAGCTGTTTTTT. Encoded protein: CASSVTSGGPTGELFF.

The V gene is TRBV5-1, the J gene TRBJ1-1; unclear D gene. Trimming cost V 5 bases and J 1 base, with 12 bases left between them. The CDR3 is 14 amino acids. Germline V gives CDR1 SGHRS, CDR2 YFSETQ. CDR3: CASSSGLTNTEAFF. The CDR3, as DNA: TGCGCCAGCAGTTCCGGACTGACGAACACTGAAGCTTTCTTT.

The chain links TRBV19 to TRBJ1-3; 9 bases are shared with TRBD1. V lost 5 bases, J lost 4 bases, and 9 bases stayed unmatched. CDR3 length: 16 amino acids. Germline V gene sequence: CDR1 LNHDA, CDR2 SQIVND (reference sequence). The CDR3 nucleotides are TGTGCCAGTAGTCTCCGGACAGGGGCATCGGGAAACACCATATATTTT. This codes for CASSLRTGASGNTIYF. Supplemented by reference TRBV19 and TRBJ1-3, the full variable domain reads DGGITQSPKYLFRKEGQNVTLSCEQNLNHDAMYWYRQDPGQGLRLIYYSQIVNDFQKGDIAEGYSVSREKKESFPLTVTSAQKNPTAFYLCASSLRTGASGNTIYFGEGSWLTVV.